The 22 T cell receptor beta chains given below trace back to one sample, sequenced in a study of blood T cell repertoires in COVID-19. The repertoire was sequenced with immunoSEQ multiplex PCR; TCRdb's copy has only in-frame clones and lacks some. The sample holds 300,000 to 450,000 clones, approximately 92% seen once. The specimen sequenced was PBMCs or T cells enriched from blood (not recorded which). All receptors derive from a man aged 18 to 35 who had recovered from COVID-19.

The rearrangement links TRBV5-1 to TRBJ2-3, with 7 bases lining up with TRBD1. Germline lookup yields CDR1 SGHRS and CDR2 YFSETQ. The ends lost 2 bases at V and 3 bases at J; junction bases unmatched: 6. The CDR3 covers 15 residues. CDR3 loop: CASSFTGDPTDTQYF. The DNA for the CDR3 is TGCGCCAGCAGCTTCACAGGGGACCCTACAGATACGCAGTATTTT.

The V call is TRBV7-8, the J call TRBJ2-3, with a tentative D call TRBD2 (5 bases). Germline CDR1 SGHVS, CDR2 FQNEAQ. There are 13 residues in the CDR3. With 6 bases removed from V and 0 bases from J, the gap between germline ends came to 7 bases. CDR3 sequence: CASRGSSTDTQYF. The CDR3 DNA reads as TGTGCCAGCAGGGGGAGTAGCACAGATACGCAGTATTTT.

The genes are TRBV19 and TRBJ2-7; 7 bases map to TRBD1. The junction had 7 bases not matched to a gene; V was cut back by 5 bases and J by 3 bases. The CDR3 is 14 residues long. Germline lookup yields CDR1 LNHDA and CDR2 SQIVND (reference sequence). The CDR3 sequence is CASSPTGWVYEQYF. The CDR3 DNA follows: TGTGCCAGTAGTCCGACAGGGTGGGTCTACGAGCAGTACTTC.

V is TRBV5-4 and J is TRBJ2-7; a possible D gene is TRBD2 (6 bases). Deletions cut 0 bases from V and 6 bases from J, with 7 bases between. Germline-derived CDR1 and CDR2 are SGHNT and YYREEE (reference sequence). CDR3 size: 12 residues. CDR3 nucleotides: TGTGCCAGCAGCTTGGAGGGAGGCGAGCAGTACTTC. Protein sequence: CASSLEGGEQYF.

This clone has only a few counts. This chain connects TRBV6-1 to TRBJ1-2; D gene uncertain. Germline CDR1 and CDR2: MNHNS and SASEGT. V was cut by 0 bases and J by 4 bases, with 15 bases left in between. The CDR3 is 16 residues long. CDR3 region: CASSEAPNGGSYGYTF. DNA for the CDR3: TGTGCCAGCAGTGAAGCCCCAAATGGCGGCAGCTATGGCTACACCTTC.

This chain uses TRBV3-1 (or the pseudogene TRBV3-2) with TRBJ2-5; 15 nucleotides match TRBD2. The V gene's germline CDR1 is LGHDT and CDR2 YNNKEL (reference sequence). This CDR3 is 17 amino acids long. Trimming cost V 4 bases and J 2 bases; bases outside gene matches: 5. DNA for the CDR3: TGTGCCAGCAGCCCGCACGGACTAGCGGGGGGGCAAGAGACCCAGTACTTC. Translation gives CASSPHGLAGGQETQYF.

The CDR3 is CASSFRHSGSYNSPLHF. Here the CDR3 DNA reads TGTGCCAGCAGCTTTCGGCACTCCGGGTCCTATAATTCACCCCTCCACTTT. The chain joins TRBV7-9 to TRBJ1-6; D is unresolved. CDR3 size: 17 residues. Germline V gene lookup returns CDR1 SEHNR and CDR2 FQNEAQ (reference sequence). V was shortened by 3 bases and J by 1 base, with 13 bases between the two germline ends.

The chain employs TRBV27 and TRBJ1-2, with TRBD1 matching over 8 bases. Germline lookup yields CDR1 MNHEY and CDR2 SMNVEV (reference sequence). The junction had 7 bases not matched to a gene; V was cut back by 5 bases and J by 8 bases. The CDR3 consists of 13 residues. The CDR3 region is CASSPNRGRGYTF. The CDR3 nucleotides are TGTGCCAGCAGTCCCAACAGGGGGAGAGGCTACACCTTC.

This sequence joins TRBV19 and TRBJ2-5; 11 nucleotides line up with TRBD2. The CDR3 runs 15 residues. The J segment lost 2 bases and the V segment lost 6 bases, leaving 5 bases of the junction unmatched. CDR1 is LNHDA, CDR2 SQIVND, per germline (reference sequence). In DNA form, the CDR3 reads TGTGCCAGTAGGACGGGACTAGCGGATCAAGAGACCCAGTACTTC. This sequence encodes CASRTGLADQETQYF. Based on the CDR3 plus reference TRBV19 and TRBJ2-5, the full variable domain is DGGITQSPKYLFRKEGQNVTLSCEQNLNHDAMYWYRQDPGQGLRLIYYSQIVNDFQKGDIAEGYSVSREKKESFPLTVTSAQKNPTAFYLCASRTGLADQETQYFGPGTRLLVL.

V usage is TRBV9 and J usage is TRBJ2-1; tentative D call: TRBD1 (5 bases). The germline V gene encodes CDR1 SGDLS and CDR2 YYNGEE. The CDR3 has 14 amino acids. The V gene lost 4 bases and the J gene lost 4 bases, with 12 bases spanning the gap. DNA for the CDR3: TGTGCCAGCAGCTTAAAAGGGGCGTACAATGAGCAGTTCTTC. Translating gives CASSLKGAYNEQFF.

V and J are TRBV9 and TRBJ2-5; 9 nucleotides agree with TRBD1. Germline V gene data show CDR1 as SGDLS and CDR2 as YYNGEE. The CDR3 covers 14 residues. After removal of 4 bases from V and 4 bases from J, the junction contained 5 bases not matched to a gene. CDR3 coding DNA: TGTGCCAGCAGCCTTAGGGACAGGGCAGAGACCCAGTACTTC. Residues: CASSLRDRAETQYF.

The genes are TRBV5-4 and TRBJ2-1, with D tentatively TRBD2 (5 bases). The germline CDR1 and CDR2 sequences are SGHNT and YYREEE (reference sequence). V lost 4 bases and J lost 8, with 10 bases in between. The length of the CDR3 is 12 residues. The CDR3 sequence: CASSLPGYEQFF. DNA for the CDR3: TGTGCCAGCAGCCTCCCGGGGTATGAGCAGTTCTTC.

The chain recombines TRBV4-1 with TRBJ2-7; D might be TRBD1 (5 bases). Germline CDR1 and CDR2: MGHRA and YSYEKL. The CDR3 contains 14 residues. V was cut by 1 base and J by 3 bases, with 10 bases left in between. The CDR3 nucleotides are TGCGCCAGCAGCCAAGCGCAGGGTCACTACGAGCAGTACTTC. Residues: CASSQAQGHYEQYF.

The rearrangement links TRBV5-1 to TRBJ2-5; 8 bases fit TRBD2. The CDR3 length is 14 residues. Germline V CDR1 and CDR2: SGHRS, YFSETQ. The V and J ends lost 4 bases and 5 bases, in that order; junction bases with no gene match: 7. CDR3 sequence (DNA): TGCGCCAGCAGCCCGGCAAAGCGGGGGGAGACCCAGTACTTC. Protein: CASSPAKRGETQYF.

This chain connects TRBV4-1 to TRBJ2-1; 7 bases match TRBD2. V shed 2 bases, J shed 5 bases, and the junction held 3 bases outside the gene matches. The CDR3 loop spans 14 amino acids. Germline CDR1 reads MGHRA; CDR2 reads YSYEKL. The CDR3 loop reads CASSQPSGNNEQFF. For the CDR3, the DNA is TGCGCCAGCAGCCAACCTAGCGGCAACAATGAGCAGTTCTTC.

The gene calls are TRBV27 and TRBJ2-7; TRBD2 might be the D (6 bases). Trimming pared 3 bases from V and 5 bases from J, leaving 14 bases between. This CDR3 contains 14 residues. The V gene's germline CDR1 is MNHEY and CDR2 SMNVEV (reference sequence). CDR3 loop: CASSFKEGSNEQYF. The DNA for the CDR3 is TGTGCCAGCAGTTTTAAGGAGGGGTCCAACGAGCAGTACTTC.

This chain joins TRBV18 and TRBJ2-7; the match to TRBD1 covers 9 bases. Trimming cost V 4 bases and J 1 base; bases outside gene matches: 2. The CDR3 loop spans 14 amino acids. The germline V gene has CDR1 KGHSH and CDR2 LQKENI. This chain's CDR3 is CASSRTGVSYEQYF. CDR3 nucleotides: TGTGCCAGCTCACGGACAGGGGTTTCCTACGAGCAGTACTTC. Looking up the rest from reference TRBV18 and TRBJ2-7 gives the full variable domain: NAGVMQNPRHLVRRRGQEARLRCSPMKGHSHVYWYRQLPEEGLKFMVYLQKENIIDESGMPKERFSAEFPKEGPSILRIQQVVRGDSAAYFCASSRTGVSYEQYFGPGTRLTVT.

This chain connects TRBV29-1 to TRBJ2-1; TRBD1 might be the D (5 bases). CDR1 is SQVTM and CDR2 is ANQGSEA in the germline V gene. This CDR3 is 11 amino acids long. V was pared by 6 bases and J by 12 bases, with 15 bases between. The DNA of the CDR3 is TGCAGCGTAATTAGGGGCGTCGGGCAGTTCTTC. Translating it yields CSVIRGVGQFF.

There are a few counts of this clone. The V and J genes are TRBV19 and TRBJ2-6, with D possibly TRBD2 on 6 matching bases. The CDR3 covers 17 residues. CDR1 LNHDA and CDR2 SQIVND come from the germline V gene (reference sequence). V lost 4 bases, J lost 1 base, and 14 bases lay in between. Here the CDR3 DNA reads TGTGCCAGTAGTAGGGACTTGGGGCCTTCTGGGGCCAACGTCCTGACTTTC. Translated: CASSRDLGPSGANVLTF.

This clone appeared a single time. The chain is built from TRBV9 and TRBJ1-2, with 7 bases matching TRBD1. Germline V gives CDR1 SGDLS, CDR2 YYNGEE. With 3 bases clipped from V and 8 bases from J, the junction kept 4 bases outside the gene matches. The CDR3 runs to 12 residues. CDR3 nucleotide sequence: TGTGCCAGCAGCGGGAACAGGGGAGGCTACACCTTC. This gives the protein CASSGNRGGYTF.

The chain recombines TRBV29-1 with TRBJ2-5; TRBD2 agrees at 14 bases. V shed 8 bases and J 5 bases; nucleotides not matched to a gene: 10. The CDR3 is made up of 15 amino acids. The germline V gene has CDR1 SQVTM and CDR2 ANQGSEA. Written as DNA, the CDR3 is TGCAGCCCGGGAGGACTAGCGGGAGGTGGGGAGACCCAGTACTTC. Protein sequence: CSPGGLAGGGETQYF. Combining the CDR3 with reference TRBV29-1 and TRBJ2-5 gives the whole variable domain SAVISQKPSRDICQRGTSLTIQCQVDSQVTMMFWYRQQPGQSLTLIATANQGSEATYESGFVIDKFPISRPNLTFSTLTVSNMSPEDSSIYLCSPGGLAGGGETQYFGPGTRLLVL.

The chain joins TRBV20-1 to TRBJ1-5; 7 nucleotides align to TRBD1. The CDR3 consists of 14 residues. J lost 3 bases, V lost 3 bases, and 5 bases had no gene match. Germline V gene lookup returns CDR1 DFQATT and CDR2 SNEGSKA (reference sequence). The CDR3 loop is CSASEGAVNQPQHF. CDR3 sequence (DNA): TGCAGTGCTAGTGAGGGGGCAGTCAATCAGCCCCAGCATTTT.